One T cell receptor (beta chain) is described in this entry. These data originate in a study of control samples from healthy donors and cancer patients. Trimming took 4 bases from V and 8 from J, leaving 17 bases between them. This CDR3 has 14 amino acids. CDR1 MGHRA and CDR2 YSYEKL come from the germline V gene. Profiling relied on immunoSEQ multiplex PCR, and the TCRdb table lists in-frame clones only, not all of them. The sample yields some 74,000 clones, about 94% seen once. This TCR came from a woman in her 30s in good health. What was sequenced was blood. The chain is built from TRBV4-1 and TRBJ1-2; D unclear. In nucleotides, the CDR3 is TGCGCCAGCAGCCTTACTCGGGGTTCGGGCGGCTACACCTTC. Its protein is CASSLTRGSGGYTF.